The clone carrying this T cell receptor beta chain was detected only a few times. No antigen is known for it. This specimen comes from a study of CD8 T cells in ankylosing spondylitis. Study findings and constraints: Relatively scarce in peripheral blood, disease-linked clones were CD8+. Within ankylosing spondylitis blood, a TCR beta motif made up of eight or nine highly homologous variants appeared to be characteristic. A number of the motif variants had already been described in reactive arthritis synovial fluid and blood. According to the report, clones linked to the disease were significantly enriched in matched synovial fluid samples taken from ankylosing spondylitis patients.

V was trimmed by 3 bases and J by 7 bases, leaving 10 bases between them. The CDR3 consists of 13 residues. As the method for making TCR beta libraries, quantitative 5'-RACE with molecular barcodes was used. MiXCR was run by TCRdb on the 5' RACE reads, yielding one entry per CDR3 protein. This table has roughly 670,000 distinct CDR3 sequences, roughly 19% appearing once. The chain combines TRBV12-3 or TRBV12-4 with TRBJ2-4; no clear D gene. This receptor was obtained from a male donor with ankylosing spondylitis. Input material: blood, either unsorted or a sorted T cell fraction (not recorded which). Here the CDR3 reads CASSLDPRNIQYF. The CDR3 DNA reads as TGTGCCAGCAGTTTGGACCCCAGGAACATTCAGTACTTC.